This TCR beta chain stems from a study of regulatory T cells in long-lasting Graves disease. Assembly of TCR beta libraries relied on iRepertoire HTBI primers together with Arm-PCR of CDR3 regions. One entry per CDR3 protein, called by TCRdb with MiXCR from the multiplex PCR reads. The profile shows around 450,000 distinct CDR3 sequences, under 15% of them singletons. The CDR3 sequence is 17 residues long. Germline CDR1 and CDR2: MGHRA and YSYEKL. V gave up 1 base and J gave up 0 bases, with 15 bases separating them. Time point noted: newly diagnosed GD, antithyroid drugs for less than 3 months. Isolated PBMC RNA provided the starting material for the TCR library. These data also featured in a second study, about T cells in Graves' hyperthyroidism and ophthalmopathy. From that report: Most thyroid clonotypes with frequency above 0.001 were detected in blood.

The chain recombines TRBV4-1 with TRBJ1-1; D might be TRBD1 (6 bases). The sequence was collected from a woman between 25 and 40 years old with Graves disease. The sequencing used peripheral blood mononuclear cells (PBMCs), collected at new diagnosis, from a patient treated with antithyroid drugs. The CDR3, as DNA: TGCGCCAGCAGCCAAGGAAGGCCGAGGGGGATGAACACTGAAGCTTTCTTT. Its translation: CASSQGRPRGMNTEAFF.